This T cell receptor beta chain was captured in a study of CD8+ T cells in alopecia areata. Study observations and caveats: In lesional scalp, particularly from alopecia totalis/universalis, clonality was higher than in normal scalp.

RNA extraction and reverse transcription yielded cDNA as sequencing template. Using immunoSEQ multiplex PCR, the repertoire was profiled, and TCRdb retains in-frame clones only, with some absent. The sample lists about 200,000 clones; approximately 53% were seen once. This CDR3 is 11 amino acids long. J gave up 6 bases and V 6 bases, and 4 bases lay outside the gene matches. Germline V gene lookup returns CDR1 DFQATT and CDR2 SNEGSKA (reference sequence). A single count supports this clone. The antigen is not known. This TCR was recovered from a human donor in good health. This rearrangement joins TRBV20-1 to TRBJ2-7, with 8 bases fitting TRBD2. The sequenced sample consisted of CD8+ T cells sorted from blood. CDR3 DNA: TGCAGTGCCAGACTAGCGACCGAGCAGTACTTC. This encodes CSARLATEQYF.